The TCR beta chain described here comes from a study of T cell clonotyping in hematopoietic cell transplantation (dated by TCRdb to the early 2020s). Study-level background: The study collected around 130 blood samples from 35 to 45 consecutive transplant recipients and their related donors. Recruitment of patients was conducted between September 2015 and January 2017, and follow-up was continued until September 2020 or death.

With respect to this clone: What this receptor recognizes is not known. No base-level quality is on record; no much larger clone is a single base apart.

Blood samples for TCR beta sequencing were given by related transplant donors. Nuclei Lysis Solution was used to extract genomic DNA from fresh or cryopreserved unfractionated peripheral blood mononuclear cells. V and J are truncated by 4 bases and 3 bases respectively, leaving an intervening sequence of 14 bases. The CDR3 covers 14 residues, taking in both the cysteine and the phenylalanine. CDR3 DNA is the only sequence kept; it has 42 bases, read in frame from the first base. Sequences SGHRS (CDR1) and YFSETQ (CDR2) are obtained from the germline V gene. With the immunoSEQ assay, which is a bias-controlled multiplex PCR relying on V- and J-specific primers, TCR beta CDR3 regions were amplified from genomic DNA. In a second PCR step, a proprietary barcode and Illumina adapter sequences were attached to the CDR3 amplicons. An Illumina MiSeq instrument was used for sequencing of the CDR3 libraries. As for the authors' bioinformatics: Export and quality control were done with immunoSEQ Analyzer 3.0, while downstream analyses used R Bioconductor and Immunarch. Only productive rearrangements in the normalized downsampled data set went into calculating the repertoire metrics. In the normalized cohort, a clonotype counted as pathologically expanded if the clonotype was larger than 5 templates. The Inverse Simpson Index was used to measure repertoire diversity. To capture all clonotypes, CMV-specificity analyses were performed on the non-normalized data set. This immuneACCESS table, as held by TCRdb, lists in-frame sequences with V and J called but not all clones. Of the missing ones, under half trace to an unresolved V gene in checked studies; the others have no known cause. Clone size and the V and J calls come from that table; the DNA yielded D and trimming. The sample table holds tens of thousands of clones, of which 94% were seen once. The ten largest clonotypes hold around 0.85% of the sample.

Overall study outcomes, separate from this receptor: Inverse Simpson Index values from donors and from recipients before transplant predicted broader TCR repertoire diversity after transplant. Sample size was limited, and cells were not sorted, so CD4 and CD8 repertoire contributions could not be separated. Only a small fraction of recipient repertoires overlapped donor repertoires, with over 95% appearing de novo at the given depth. A decrease in recipient TCR diversity was observed after transplant, and a progressive increase in pathologically expanded clonotypes was seen from day 30 to day 180.

The V and J genes are TRBV5-1 and TRBJ2-7; perhaps TRBD1 is the D gene, with 6 bases matching. Material: peripheral blood mononuclear cells. The source of this sequence is a woman between 50 and 59 years old in good health. Some clones in this sample may be carry-over from other donors' samples. The CDR3 amino acid sequence is: CASSLQQGNYEQYF. The nucleotide sequence is TGCGCCAGCAGCCTACAACAGGGAAACTACGAGCAGTACTTC.